Listed here is a single T cell receptor beta chain. Antigen: not known. The sample belongs to a study of PD-1 blockade in classical Hodgkin lymphoma. Study context: It was nivolumab at 3 mg/kg, given intravenously every 2 weeks, that patients received. Study-level findings and limits: Factors driving the repertoire differences, possibly disease activity or prior therapy, remain undefined. Before treatment, complete responders showed about the same diversity as newly diagnosed patients.

Relapse after autologous stem cell transplantation occurred in every patient, and brentuximab vedotin exposure varied. Investigators obtained CD8+ T cells from thawed PBMCs by magnetic negative selection. Reported best responses ranged across complete response, partial response or progressive disease. Only in-frame clones appear in the TCRdb table, and some are missing; sequencing was by immunoSEQ multiplex PCR. The sample contains 5,500 to 7,000 clones, 82% of which appear only once. This receptor was obtained from a human donor with classical Hodgkin lymphoma. This specimen consisted of CD8+ T cells from blood, obtained at baseline.

CDR3 nucleotides: TGTGCCAGCAGCGAGGGAGGAGGCTTTAACACTGAAGCTTTCTTT. It encodes CASSEGGGFNTEAFF. V is TRBV9 and J is TRBJ1-1; no reliable D call. The germline V and J ends were trimmed by 3 bases and 2 bases, with 14 bases remaining between them. This CDR3 has 15 amino acids. Germline V gene data show CDR1 as SGDLS and CDR2 as YYNGEE.